The 20 T cell receptor beta chains below were found in one sample sequenced in a study of CD8+ T cells in alopecia areata. Following extraction, RNA underwent reverse transcription to cDNA, which served as the sequencing template. Repertoires were generated with immunoSEQ multiplex PCR, while TCRdb's copy carries only in-frame clones and drops some. Among about 110,000 clones listed, under 65% were seen once. The sample consisted of NKG2D-low CD8+ T cells sorted from blood. These receptors came from a human donor with alopecia areata.

The chain has TRBV7-2 and TRBJ2-3; D gene uncertain. There are 12 residues in the CDR3. Trimming removed 3 bases from V and 3 bases from J, with 4 bases in between. Germline CDR1 reads SGHTA; CDR2 reads FQGNSA. The CDR3: CASSFLTDTQYF. CDR3 sequence (DNA): TGTGCCAGCAGCTTTTTGACAGATACGCAGTATTTT.

The chain combines TRBV11-2 with TRBJ1-2; 10 bases match TRBD1. CDR1 is SGHAT and CDR2 is FQNNGV in the germline V gene. The length of the CDR3 is 14 residues. The junction had 4 bases not matched to a gene; V was cut back by 4 bases and J by 5 bases. CDR3: CASSSRTGGYGYTF. In DNA form, the CDR3 reads TGTGCCAGCAGCTCGAGGACAGGGGGGTATGGCTACACCTTC.

V gene TRBV27 combines with J gene TRBJ2-5, with 10 bases lining up with TRBD2. V shed 3 bases, J shed 2 bases, and the junction held 9 bases outside the gene matches. Germline assignment: CDR1 MNHEY and CDR2 SMNVEV (reference sequence). CDR3 length equals 17 residues. CDR3 region: CASSFKREGRGQETQYF. The CDR3 DNA reads as TGTGCCAGCAGTTTCAAGCGGGAGGGCCGGGGGCAAGAGACCCAGTACTTC.

This clone was found once. The chain carries TRBV27 and TRBJ2-7, with 7 bases that match TRBD1. Germline CDR1 reads MNHEY; CDR2 reads SMNVEV (reference sequence). The CDR3 is 13 amino acids. Trimming cost V 6 bases and J 5 bases; bases outside gene matches: 7. The CDR3 nucleotides are TGTGCCAGCAGCATACGGACAGGCGACGAGCAGTACTTC. This encodes CASSIRTGDEQYF.

The V call is TRBV7-3, the J call TRBJ2-1; 7 nucleotides agree with TRBD2. With 0 bases clipped from V and 7 bases from J, the junction kept 12 bases outside the gene matches. The CDR3 spans 17 residues. From germline, CDR1 is SGHTA and CDR2 FQGTGA. The CDR3 protein is CASSLTGFGLAENEQFF. For the CDR3, the DNA is TGTGCCAGCAGCTTAACGGGGTTTGGGCTAGCGGAGAATGAGCAGTTCTTC.

This clone turned up a few times. The chain has TRBV23-1 and TRBJ1-1; D is undetermined. TRBV23-1 is placed among ORFs of uncertain function. There are 14 residues in the CDR3. V gave up 6 bases and J gave up 5 bases, with 16 bases separating them. CDR3 in amino acids: CASSQVSISTEAFF. In DNA, the CDR3 is TGCGCCAGCAGCCAAGTGTCTATCTCTACTGAAGCTTTCTTT.

The J gene is TRBJ2-7, the V gene TRBV9, with 10 bases that match TRBD2. Looked up from germline, CDR1 is SGDLS and CDR2 is YYNGEE. The V and J ends lost 0 bases and 4 bases, in that order; junction bases with no gene match: 4. The CDR3 covers 15 residues. CDR3: CASSVASGSGYEQYF. The CDR3 bases are TGTGCCAGCAGCGTAGCTAGCGGGAGTGGTTACGAGCAGTACTTC. Together with reference TRBV9 and TRBJ2-7, the CDR3 gives the full variable domain: DSGVTQTPKHLITATGQRVTLRCSPRSGDLSVYWYQQSLDQGLQFLIQYYNGEERAKGNILERFSAQQFPDLHSELNLSSLELGDSALYFCASSVASGSGYEQYFGPGTRLTVT.

The rearrangement joins TRBV6-6 to TRBJ2-7; TRBD2 matches 8 bases. CDR3 length: 15 residues. Germline V lookup: CDR1 MNHNY, CDR2 SVGAGI (reference sequence). V gave up 5 bases and J gave up 3 bases; unmatched junction bases: 9. The CDR3 DNA is TGTGCCAGCAGTCCAATAGCGGGGAAAGTCTACGAGCAGTACTTC. Amino acids: CASSPIAGKVYEQYF.

The CDR3 sequence: CASSSTENEQFF. In nucleotides, the CDR3 is TGTGCCAGCAGCTCGACAGAGAATGAGCAGTTCTTC. V and J are TRBV13 and TRBJ2-1, with D possibly being TRBD1 (5 bases). The V end was cut by 4 bases, the J end by 7 bases, with 8 bases between. CDR1 PRHDT and CDR2 FYEKMQ come from the germline V gene (reference sequence). The CDR3 consists of 12 residues. Variable domain in full (rest from reference TRBV13 and TRBJ2-1): AAGVIQSPRHLIKEKRETATLKCYPIPRHDTVYWYQQGPGQDPQFLISFYEKMQSDKGSIPDRFSAQQFSDYHSELNMSSLELGDSALYFCASSSTENEQFFGPGTRLTVL.

The chain recombines TRBV19 with TRBJ1-5, with unresolved D. The CDR3 is made up of 13 amino acids. Germline loops: CDR1 LNHDA, CDR2 SQIVND (reference sequence). V shed 6 bases and J shed 1 base, with 7 bases lying between them. CDR3 residues: CASSRWSNQPQHF. CDR3 in DNA: TGTGCCAGTAGCCGGTGGAGCAATCAGCCCCAGCATTTT.

The rearrangement joins TRBV2 to TRBJ2-1, with 12 nucleotides matching TRBD2. Germline V CDR1 and CDR2: SNHLY, FYNNEI. The CDR3 runs to 14 residues. After removal of 8 bases from V and 4 bases from J, the junction contained 3 bases not matched to a gene. In DNA form, the CDR3 reads TGTGCCAGCCTGGGACTAGCGGGTTACAATGAGCAGTTCTTC. Its translation: CASLGLAGYNEQFF.

The CDR3 DNA sequence: TGTGCCAGCAGCTTGGAGCGGGAGGCCATCACCGGGGAGCTGTTTTTT. Amino acids: CASSLEREAITGELFF. The chain has TRBV5-4 and TRBJ2-2; 9 bases are a match to TRBD2. V trimming: 0 bases; J trimming: 4 bases; junction bases outside the gene matches: 4. The CDR3 extends over 16 amino acids. Germline V CDR1 and CDR2: SGHNT, YYREEE (reference sequence).

This clone has more than one count but fewer than ten. The chain joins TRBV19 to TRBJ1-2; D not certain. There are 12 residues in the CDR3. The ends were cut back, 7 bases at V and 4 bases at J, with 10 bases in the middle. Germline CDR1 reads LNHDA; CDR2 reads SQIVND (reference sequence). The CDR3 DNA is TGTGCCAGTATAGGAGGAACCTATGGCTACACCTTC. Encoded protein: CASIGGTYGYTF.

The chain is built from TRBV9 and TRBJ2-5, with D perhaps TRBD1 (5 bases). Germline lookup yields CDR1 SGDLS and CDR2 YYNGEE. Trimming removed 4 bases at V and 1 base at J, with 11 bases between. The CDR3 spans 14 residues. The CDR3 is CASSRTGAQETQYF. The CDR3 nucleotides read TGTGCCAGCAGCCGAACAGGTGCCCAAGAGACCCAGTACTTC.

The J gene is TRBJ2-7, the V gene TRBV9; D might be TRBD2 (5 bases). The germline V gene encodes CDR1 SGDLS and CDR2 YYNGEE. The CDR3 runs 13 residues. Trimming removed 4 bases from V and 0 bases from J, with 8 bases in between. The CDR3 nucleotides are TGTGCCAGCAGCCCAAGCGGCTCCTACGAGCAGTACTTC. Translation gives CASSPSGSYEQYF.

The rearrangement links TRBV19 to TRBJ2-5; 7 nucleotides match TRBD1. Germline lookup yields CDR1 LNHDA and CDR2 SQIVND (reference sequence). The CDR3 spans 14 residues. Trimming took 6 bases from V and 2 from J; bases not matched to a gene: 6. CDR3 sequence (DNA): TGTGCCAGTAGAAAACAGGGGATACAAGAGACCCAGTACTTC. Translating gives CASRKQGIQETQYF.

V gene TRBV25-1 combines with J gene TRBJ1-2; TRBD1 is a possible D gene (6 bases). The CDR3 runs 15 residues. Germline values: CDR1 MGHDK, CDR2 SYGVNS. V lost 7 bases and J 0 bases, leaving 15 bases between the germline ends. The CDR3, as DNA: TGTGCCAGCAACCCTGGCGGGGGCTCTAACTATGGCTACACCTTC. Amino acid sequence: CASNPGGGSNYGYTF.

V gene TRBV29-1 combines with J gene TRBJ2-2; D unclear. Trimming took 5 bases from V and 1 from J, leaving 5 bases between them. The CDR3 runs to 12 residues. Germline V gene data show CDR1 as SQVTM and CDR2 as ANQGSEA. Here the CDR3 reads CSVPRNTGELFF. The CDR3 bases are TGCAGCGTTCCCCGGAACACCGGGGAGCTGTTTTTT.

V gene TRBV11-2 combines with J gene TRBJ2-1; unclear D gene. V was pared by 0 bases and J by 7 bases, with 16 bases between. This CDR3 region has 16 residues. The germline V gene encodes CDR1 SGHAT and CDR2 FQNNGV. DNA of the CDR3: TGTGCCAGCAGCTTAGAAGGTGGGTTCGCGAGGAATGAGCAGTTCTTC. Its protein is CASSLEGGFARNEQFF.

This sequence joins TRBV5-4 and TRBJ2-5; TRBD2 is a possible D gene (6 bases). V was cut by 4 bases and J by 8 bases, with 24 bases left in between. The length of the CDR3 is 16 residues. Germline-derived CDR1 and CDR2 are SGHNT and YYREEE (reference sequence). The CDR3 spells CASSPSDGGERGTQYF. The CDR3 bases are TGTGCCAGCAGCCCATCCGACGGAGGGGAGCGAGGAACCCAGTACTTC.